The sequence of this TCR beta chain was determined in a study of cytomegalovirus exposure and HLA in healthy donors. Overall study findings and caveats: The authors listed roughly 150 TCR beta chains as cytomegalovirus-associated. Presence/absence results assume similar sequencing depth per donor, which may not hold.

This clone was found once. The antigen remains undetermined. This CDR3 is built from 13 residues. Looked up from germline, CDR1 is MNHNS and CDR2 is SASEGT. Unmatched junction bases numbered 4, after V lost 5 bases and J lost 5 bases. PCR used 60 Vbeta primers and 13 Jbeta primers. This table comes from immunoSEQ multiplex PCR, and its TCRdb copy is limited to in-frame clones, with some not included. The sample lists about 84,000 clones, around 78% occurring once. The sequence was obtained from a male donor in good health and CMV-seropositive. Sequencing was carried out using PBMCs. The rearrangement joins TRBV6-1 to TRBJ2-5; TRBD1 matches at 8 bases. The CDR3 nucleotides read TGTGCCAGCAGTCTGGACAGGGCTGAGACCCAGTACTTC. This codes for CASSLDRAETQYF.